This T cell receptor (beta chain) comes out of a study of T cells after yellow fever vaccination. Study-wide points: Relatively few clonotypes were ones that appeared in both CD4 and CD8 compartments.

CDR3 length: 19 amino acids. In the case of this clonotype: The target antigen is unknown.

Template switching with 5'RACE generated the TCR cDNA and added a universal primer site and UMIs. TCRdb used MiXCR to reprocess the 5' RACE reads, holding one entry per CDR3 protein. This sample has under 600,000 distinct CDR3 sequences; about a fifth occur once, and the top ten carry approximately 16%. The chain is built from TRBV21-1 and TRBJ2-5; the listed D gene, TRBD1, was not tested against the DNA. TRBV21-1 is a known pseudogene. This receptor was taken from a man younger than 30 who received the YFV17D yellow fever vaccine. Sequencing used PBMCs, obtained more than 20 days after the first yellow fever vaccination. The CDR3 region is CASSKALDRGVKDGETQYF. The CDR3 DNA is TGTGCCAGCAGCAAAGCCCTGGACAGGGGGGTAAAGGATGGAGAGACCCAGTACTTC.